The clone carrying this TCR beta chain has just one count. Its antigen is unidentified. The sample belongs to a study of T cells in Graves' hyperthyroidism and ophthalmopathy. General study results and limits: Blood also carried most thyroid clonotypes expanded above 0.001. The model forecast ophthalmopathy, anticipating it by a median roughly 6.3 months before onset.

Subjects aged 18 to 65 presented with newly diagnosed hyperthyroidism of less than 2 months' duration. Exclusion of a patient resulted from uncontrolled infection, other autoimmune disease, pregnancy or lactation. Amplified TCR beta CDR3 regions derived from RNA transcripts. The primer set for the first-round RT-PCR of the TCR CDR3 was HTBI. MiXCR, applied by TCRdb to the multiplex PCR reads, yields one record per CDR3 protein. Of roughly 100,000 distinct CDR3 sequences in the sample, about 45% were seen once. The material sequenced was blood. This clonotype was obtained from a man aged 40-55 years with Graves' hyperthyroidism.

The CDR3 spells CASSLRIGTEAFF. The CDR3 nucleotides read TGTGCCAGCAGCTTAAGGATCGGGACTGAAGCTTTCTTT. The genes are TRBV7-2 and TRBJ1-1; D is undetermined. This CDR3 has 13 residues. Trimming took off 2 bases at V and 5 bases at J, with 9 bases between the two ends. Germline loops: CDR1 SGHTA, CDR2 FQGNSA.